Below, 18 T cell receptor beta chains from the same sample are listed, as sequenced in a study of T cells in Graves' hyperthyroidism and ophthalmopathy. Authors of the study amplified TCR beta CDR3 regions from RNA transcripts. An initial round of RT-PCR targeting the TCR CDR3 relied on the HTBI primer set. TCRdb reprocessed the multiplex PCR reads with MiXCR, giving one entry per CDR3 protein. The data contain roughly 380,000 distinct CDR3 sequences, over 11% of them singletons. The sequencing sample was made of blood. These receptors all stem from a woman in her sixties or seventies with Graves' hyperthyroidism.

The sample holds a few counts of this clonotype. V is TRBV7-6 and J is TRBJ1-6; D might be TRBD1 (5 bases). CDR3 size: 16 residues. Deletions cut 1 base from V and 8 bases from J, with 15 bases between. CDR1 and CDR2 from the germline V gene are SGHVS and FNYEAQ. The CDR3 protein is CASSLGYGDSHSPLHF. The CDR3 nucleotides read TGTGCCAGCAGCTTAGGGTACGGGGACTCACATTCACCCCTCCACTTT.

V and J are TRBV19 and TRBJ2-7; no definite D call. This CDR3 spans 13 amino acids. Germline assignment: CDR1 LNHDA and CDR2 SQIVND (reference sequence). V was clipped by 5 bases and J by 1 base, with 9 bases between them. In DNA form, the CDR3 reads TGTGCCAGTAGTCAGAGTTTTTCCTACGAGCAGTACTTC. Translating gives CASSQSFSYEQYF.

The chain is built from TRBV19 and TRBJ2-1, with D perhaps matching TRBD2 (6 bases). Germline CDR1 and CDR2: LNHDA and SQIVND (reference sequence). V dropped 8 bases and J dropped 8 bases, with 10 bases sitting between them. The CDR3 spans 11 residues. The CDR3 DNA sequence: TGTGCCAGTTTCGGGAGTTATGAGCAGTTCTTC. This sequence encodes CASFGSYEQFF.

J is TRBJ2-7 and V is TRBV5-4, with 8 positions matching TRBD2. J gave up 4 bases and V 1 base, and 7 bases lay outside the gene matches. This CDR3 has 15 amino acids. Germline CDR1 SGHNT, CDR2 YYREEE (reference sequence). The CDR3 loop reads CASSLTTSEHYEQYF. CDR3 sequence (DNA): TGTGCCAGCAGCTTGACGACTAGCGAACATTACGAGCAGTACTTC.

This chain links TRBV6-2 or TRBV6-3 with TRBJ2-5; a possible D gene is TRBD2 (6 bases). Germline-derived CDR1 and CDR2 are MNHEY and SVGEGT. This CDR3 region has 13 residues. V was clipped by 3 bases and J by 5 bases, with 10 bases between them. DNA for the CDR3: TGTGCCAGCAGTTATCAGGGAGGCGAGACCCAGTACTTC. Amino acid sequence: CASSYQGGETQYF.

This clonotype showed up many times. The rearrangement joins TRBV20-1 to TRBJ2-1; the match to TRBD1 covers 7 bases. Trimming at V came to 3 bases and at J to 3 bases, leaving 5 bases not matched to a gene. The germline V gene encodes CDR1 DFQATT and CDR2 SNEGSKA (reference sequence). The length of the CDR3 is 14 residues. The CDR3 protein is CSASDRVLYNEQFF. The CDR3, as DNA: TGCAGTGCTAGCGACAGGGTCCTCTACAATGAGCAGTTCTTC.

The CDR3 reads CSATRTGGNTEAFF. The DNA for the CDR3 is TGCAGCGCCACTCGGACAGGGGGCAACACTGAAGCTTTCTTT. The chain has TRBV29-1 and TRBJ1-1; 11 nucleotides line up with TRBD1. The V gene end was trimmed by 7 bases and the J gene end by 2 bases; junction bases not matched to a gene: 6. This CDR3 is 14 amino acids long. CDR1 is SQVTM, CDR2 ANQGSEA, per germline.

This clonotype was counted ten times or more. This chain joins TRBV3-1 and TRBJ1-1; D ambiguous. This CDR3 contains 14 residues. CDR1 is LGHDT, CDR2 YNNKEL, per germline (reference sequence). V was pared by 1 base and J by 5 bases, with 11 bases between. The CDR3 nucleotides are TGTGCCAGCAGCCAAGGTATATTGAGAACTGAAGCTTTCTTT. It is translated as CASSQGILRTEAFF.

The chain uses TRBV15 and TRBJ2-3; D perhaps matches TRBD2 (5 bases). The V end lost 0 bases, the J end lost 8 bases, and 9 bases lay between the germline ends. The germline V gene has CDR1 LNHNV and CDR2 YYDKDF (reference sequence). This CDR3 is 13 amino acids long. The CDR3 DNA is TGTGCCACCAGCAGAGATAGGGAGAGTACGCAGTATTTT. Translation gives CATSRDRESTQYF.

This clonotype was found many times. The rearrangement joins TRBV2 to TRBJ2-3, with 7 bases matching TRBD1. Germline CDR1 reads SNHLY; CDR2 reads FYNNEI. This CDR3 has 16 residues. Trimming at V came to 2 bases and at J to 2 bases, leaving 7 bases not matched to a gene. CDR3: CASSERGRRITDTQYF. CDR3 coding DNA: TGTGCCAGCAGTGAAAGGGGGCGCAGGATCACAGATACGCAGTATTTT.

This clonotype was counted at least ten times. The chain uses TRBV2 and TRBJ2-7; D is uncertain. The CDR3 is 15 residues long. Germline lookup yields CDR1 SNHLY and CDR2 FYNNEI. V lost 6 bases, J lost 1 base, and 16 bases lay in between. In nucleotides, the CDR3 is TGTGCCAGCAGGTCAGATGATCCAAGGTCCTACGAGCAGTACTTC. Protein sequence: CASRSDDPRSYEQYF.

This clonotype was counted a few times. The V and J genes are TRBV19 and TRBJ1-2; weak D call: TRBD1 (6 bases). With 8 bases removed from V and 0 bases from J, the gap between germline ends came to 10 bases. The CDR3 is 13 residues long. In germline, CDR1 is LNHDA, CDR2 SQIVND (reference sequence). The DNA for the CDR3 is TGTGCCAGTGCCTGGACAGCTAACTATGGCTACACCTTC. Translation: CASAWTANYGYTF.

The sample holds many counts of this clonotype. The rearrangement joins TRBV12-3 or TRBV12-4 to TRBJ2-7; TRBD1 might be the D (6 bases). V gave up 1 base and J gave up 6 bases, with 13 bases separating them. This CDR3 spans 14 amino acids. The CDR3 spells CASSLGDTPREQYF. For the CDR3, the DNA is TGTGCCAGCAGTTTAGGGGACACCCCCCGCGAGCAGTACTTC.

In its sample, this clonotype was seen many times. V gene TRBV14 combines with J gene TRBJ2-3, with 7 bases that match TRBD2. The CDR3 is 13 residues long. V gave up 5 bases and J gave up 4 bases; unmatched junction bases: 3. Germline CDR1 and CDR2: SGHDN and FVKESK. Here the CDR3 DNA reads TGTGCCAGCAGCTTAGGACTAGCAGATACGCAGTATTTT. It codes for CASSLGLADTQYF.

This clonotype was seen repeatedly, ten times or more. This rearrangement joins TRBV4-1 to TRBJ1-1; maybe TRBD1 (6 bases). This CDR3 is 14 amino acids long. V was shortened by 1 base and J by 2 bases, with 8 bases between the two germline ends. The germline gives CDR1 MGHRA, CDR2 YSYEKL. The CDR3, as DNA: TGCGCCAGCAGCCAAGGGACAGCTAACACTGAAGCTTTCTTT. Translated: CASSQGTANTEAFF.

V usage is TRBV5-5 and J usage is TRBJ2-2, with TRBD1 matching 10 bases. The CDR3 covers 18 residues. V lost 1 base and J lost 0; bases outside the gene matches: 6. CDR1 is SGHKS, CDR2 YYEKEE, per germline (reference sequence). CDR3 sequence reads: CASSLRTGGRANTGELFF. CDR3 nucleotide sequence: TGTGCCAGCAGCTTGCGGACAGGGGGGCGAGCGAACACCGGGGAGCTGTTTTTT.

The chain recombines TRBV6-5 with TRBJ2-3; D not certain. CDR3 length equals 12 residues. Germline V lookup: CDR1 MNHEY, CDR2 SVGAGI. Trimming removed 5 bases at V and 10 bases at J, with 13 bases between. For the CDR3, the DNA is TGTGCCAGCAGTCGCTCGAGAGAGGCGCAGTATTTT. Amino acids: CASSRSREAQYF.

The V gene is TRBV14, the J gene TRBJ2-1, with D perhaps matching TRBD2 (6 bases). V dropped 0 bases and J dropped 7 bases, with 19 bases sitting between them. Germline assignment: CDR1 SGHDN and CDR2 FVKESK. This CDR3 spans 17 amino acids. The CDR3 bases are TGTGCCAGCAGCCAAGATTGGGCGGGAATAAATGGAAATGAGCAGTTCTTC. It translates to CASSQDWAGINGNEQFF.